Only one count was recorded for the clone carrying this T cell receptor beta chain. Its antigen is as yet unknown. The data were taken from a study of cytomegalovirus exposure and HLA in healthy donors. General observations from the study: Data from an earlier analysis indicated that most TCR beta V segments were productive either about 87% or about 30% of the time. Rates of TCR association differed by HLA locus in a later analysis, with DRB1 highest and HLA-C lowest.

Primers for the PCR totalled 60 Vbeta and 13 Jbeta. As originally analysed: As a later analysis found, there were roughly 80 million unique TCR beta chains, of which around 10 million were shared. Data came from immunoSEQ multiplex PCR; TCRdb stores just in-frame clones and leaves some out. V and J calls and clone size follow that table, whereas D and trimming were derived from the DNA. This sample has a few hundred thousand clones; 65% to 90% occur once, and the top ten carry 1.2% to 1.5%. The CDR3 totals 16 residues. V lost 1 base and J 0 bases, leaving 13 bases between the germline ends. CDR1 and CDR2 (germline): LGHNA, YSLEER. Donors had nominal health at sampling but likely had unrecorded immune exposures.

Sequenced sample: PBMCs. The chain recombines TRBV4-3 with TRBJ2-7, with D perhaps matching TRBD1 (6 bases). This clonotype originated in a girl between 5 and 17 years old in good health and CMV-seronegative. This chain's CDR3 is CASSQAFRGPSYEQYF. The CDR3 DNA reads as TGCGCCAGCAGCCAAGCCTTCAGGGGACCCTCCTACGAGCAGTACTTC.